These T cell receptor beta chains were read from a single sample in a study of neurological immune-mediated disorders. TCRdb re-analysed the 5' RACE reads in MiXCR, keeping a single row per CDR3 protein. The sample yields tens of thousands of distinct CDR3 sequences, under 30% seen once. Specimen: CD4+ T cells from blood. All receptors derive from a man aged 45-60 years with HTLV-1-associated myelopathy (HAM/TSP). The CDR3 runs from the conserved cysteine through the conserved F or W. Each record gives: J gene, clone size, V gene, D gene, CDR3 DNA, CDR3 protein. The D gene is left open where the match is weak. Expanded clones are given a class, and other clones once, few, many or no size at all.

J: TRBJ2-3; size: .; V: TRBV5-1; D: TRBD1; DNA: TGCGCCAGCAGCTCCAGGACAGGGAGCACAGATACGCAGTATTTT; CDR3: CASSSRTGSTDTQYF
J: TRBJ2-5; size: many; V: TRBV7-4; D: TRBD1; DNA: TGTGCCAGCAGCTTAGGGACCCCCTACCCGACAGGGGAGAAAAGGGAGACCCAGTACTTC; CDR3: CASSLGTPYPTGEKRETQYF
J: TRBJ1-4; size: many; V: TRBV28; D: TRBD1; DNA: TGTGCCAGCAGTGGCGCCGGACAGGACAATGAAAAACTGTTTTTT; CDR3: CASSGAGQDNEKLFF
J: TRBJ1-1; size: .; V: TRBV6-1; D: .; DNA: TGTGCCAGCAGTGAAGCAGGGGCCACTGAAGCTTTCTTT; CDR3: CASSEAGATEAFF
J: TRBJ2-3; size: medium-sized; V: TRBV3-1; D: TRBD2; DNA: TGTGCCAGCAGCGCTCGGGGGGCAGATACGCAGTATTTT; CDR3: CASSARGADTQYF
J: TRBJ2-2; size: .; V: TRBV20-1; D: TRBD2; DNA: TGCAGTGCGCGGGGGGAGGCGAACACCGGGGAGCTGTTTTTT; CDR3: CSARGEANTGELFF
J: TRBJ2-4; size: many; V: TRBV7-2; D: .; DNA: TGTGCCAGCAGCTTAGGGACTACCCCAAGGGCCAAAAACATTCAGTACTTC; CDR3: CASSLGTTPRAKNIQYF
J: TRBJ2-1; size: .; V: TRBV3-1; D: .; DNA: TGTGCCAGCAGCCGGGACCGCCTAAGGGGGGTCCACAATGAGCAGTTCTTC; CDR3: CASSRDRLRGVHNEQFF
J: TRBJ2-6; size: many; V: TRBV5-1; D: .; DNA: TGCGCCAGCAGCTTCGGGGGAACTGGGGCCAACGTCCTGACTTTC; CDR3: CASSFGGTGANVLTF
J: TRBJ1-5; size: many; V: TRBV5-5; D: .; DNA: TGTGCCAGCAGCTTGGTAGGAGGGGGTCATCAGCCCCAGCATTTT; CDR3: CASSLVGGGHQPQHF
J: TRBJ1-2; size: medium-sized; V: TRBV28; D: TRBD1; DNA: TGTGCCAGCAGTCCGAGGGGGCGAGGCTACACCTTC; CDR3: CASSPRGRGYTF
J: TRBJ1-1; size: medium-sized; V: TRBV9; D: .; DNA: TGTGCCAGCAGCCCCCAAACAAGGATGAACACTGAAGCTTTCTTT; CDR3: CASSPQTRMNTEAFF
J: TRBJ2-5; size: many; V: TRBV5-1; D: TRBD1; DNA: TGCGCCAGCAGCGTCGACAGGGCCCGGTACTTC; CDR3: CASSVDRARYF
J: TRBJ2-1; size: many; V: TRBV14; D: TRBD2; DNA: TGTGCCAGCAGATCTACTAGCGGCTCCTACAATGAGCAGTTCTTC; CDR3: CASRSTSGSYNEQFF
J: TRBJ1-3; size: many; V: TRBV5-5; D: TRBD1; DNA: TGTGCCAGCAGCTTGACAGGGGGCCTCTCTGGAAACACCATATATTTT; CDR3: CASSLTGGLSGNTIYF
J: TRBJ1-1; size: few; V: TRBV6-5; D: TRBD1; DNA: TGTGCCAGCAGTTACTTAAGGACAGGGGGCCGGGAAGCTTTCTTT; CDR3: CASSYLRTGGREAFF
J: TRBJ1-6; size: many; V: TRBV5-6; D: .; DNA: TGTGCCAGCAGCCTGGATGGGGGCAGGGGTTCACCCCTCCACTTT; CDR3: CASSLDGGRGSPLHF
J: TRBJ1-1; size: many; V: TRBV27; D: TRBD1; DNA: TGTGCCAGCAGTTTCGGACAGGGGGCGGCTGAAGCTTTCTTT; CDR3: CASSFGQGAAEAFF
J: TRBJ2-2; size: many; V: TRBV24-1; D: .; DNA: TGTGCCACCAGGGGGACACCGAACACCGGGGAGCTGTTTTTT; CDR3: CATRGTPNTGELFF
J: TRBJ2-7; size: many; V: TRBV11-2; D: .; DNA: TGTGCCAGCAGCTTAGACCGAGGGTTTTCGTTAGGCGAGCAGTACTTC; CDR3: CASSLDRGFSLGEQYF
J: TRBJ2-7; size: many; V: TRBV5-1; D: .; DNA: TGCGCCAGCAGCTTGGCGGTTAGCTCCTACGAGCAGTACTTC; CDR3: CASSLAVSSYEQYF
J: TRBJ2-2; size: many; V: TRBV20-1; D: .; DNA: TGCAGTGCTAGAGCTGGGGGAAACACCGGGGAGCTGTTTTTT; CDR3: CSARAGGNTGELFF
J: TRBJ1-1; size: .; V: TRBV14; D: TRBD1; DNA: TGTGCCAGCAGTCGATCGACACAGGGGAGGACTGAAGCTTTCTTT; CDR3: CASSRSTQGRTEAFF
J: TRBJ1-1; size: many; V: TRBV3-1; D: .; DNA: TGTGCCAGTGGACGGACAGTGAACACTGAAGCTTTCTTT; CDR3: CASGRTVNTEAFF
J: TRBJ2-1; size: many; V: TRBV20-1; D: TRBD1; DNA: TGCAGTGCTATACCGGGACAGGGATCCAATGAGCAGTTCTTC; CDR3: CSAIPGQGSNEQFF
J: TRBJ1-1; size: many; V: TRBV15; D: .; DNA: TGTGCCACCAGCAGAGATCTAATGTGGGACACTGAAGCTTTCTTT; CDR3: CATSRDLMWDTEAFF
J: TRBJ2-3; size: .; V: TRBV5-1; D: TRBD1; DNA: TGCGCGAGCGGGGAGACAGGGGGATCAGATACGCAGTATTTT; CDR3: CASGETGGSDTQYF
J: TRBJ1-1; size: many; V: TRBV5-1; D: .; DNA: TGCGCCAGCAGCTTTCCGAATCAGAACACTGAAGCTTTCTTT; CDR3: CASSFPNQNTEAFF
J: TRBJ2-1; size: many; V: TRBV7-2; D: .; DNA: TGTGCCAGCAGCTCGCAGGCGGGGAGAAATGAGCAGTTCTTC; CDR3: CASSSQAGRNEQFF
J: TRBJ1-2; size: .; V: TRBV5-1; D: .; DNA: TGCGCCAGCAGCCCTGGCCCTGCAGGGAACTATGGCTACACCTTC; CDR3: CASSPGPAGNYGYTF
J: TRBJ2-1; size: once; V: TRBV5-1; D: .; DNA: TGCGCCAGCAGACAGGTGTCCTACAATGAGCAGTTCTTC; CDR3: CASRQVSYNEQFF
J: TRBJ2-4; size: many; V: TRBV20-1; D: TRBD2; DNA: TGCAGTGCCACTAGCGGGAGTGGAAACATTCAGTACTTC; CDR3: CSATSGSGNIQYF
J: TRBJ1-3; size: many; V: TRBV20-1; D: .; DNA: TGCAGTGCTAGAGGGGACGCCAGGGCAGGAAACACCATATATTTT; CDR3: CSARGDARAGNTIYF
J: TRBJ1-5; size: many; V: TRBV5-1; D: .; DNA: TGCGCCAGCAGCTTGGCCGGCAGTACCAATCAGCCCCAGCATTTT; CDR3: CASSLAGSTNQPQHF
J: TRBJ1-6; size: many; V: TRBV20-1; D: TRBD1; DNA: TGCAGTGCTTCTAGAACAGGGGGCAATAATTCACCCCTCCACTTT; CDR3: CSASRTGGNNSPLHF
J: TRBJ1-1; size: many; V: TRBV6-5; D: TRBD1; DNA: TGTGCCAGCAGTTACCCCGGGACAGTCACTGAAGCTTTCTTT; CDR3: CASSYPGTVTEAFF
J: TRBJ2-6; size: many; V: TRBV5-1; D: .; DNA: TGCGCCAGCAGCTTGGCAGTATCTGGGGCCAACGTCCTGACTTTC; CDR3: CASSLAVSGANVLTF
J: TRBJ2-2; size: .; V: TRBV5-1; D: .; DNA: TGCGCCAGCAGGTACACTGGAAGCACCGGGGAGCTGTTTTTT; CDR3: CASRYTGSTGELFF
J: TRBJ1-5; size: few; V: TRBV19; D: .; DNA: TGTGCCAGTAGTCGCACGGCAGCTAGCAATCAGCCCCAGCATTTT; CDR3: CASSRTAASNQPQHF
J: TRBJ1-3; size: many; V: TRBV12-3/TRBV12-4; D: .; DNA: TGTGCCAGCAGTTACGACAGACGCTCTGGAAACACCATATATTTT; CDR3: CASSYDRRSGNTIYF
J: TRBJ2-5; size: many; V: TRBV5-1; D: .; DNA: TGCGCCAGCAGCTTTGGGGGTAGCCGAGAGACCCAGTACTTC; CDR3: CASSFGGSRETQYF
J: TRBJ1-1; size: many; V: TRBV12-3/TRBV12-4; D: .; DNA: TGTGCCAGCAGTTCCGAGCAGGACAAGGCTGAAGCTTTCTTT; CDR3: CASSSEQDKAEAFF
J: TRBJ2-6; size: .; V: TRBV5-1; D: .; DNA: TGCGCCAGCAGCGAGGCCCGAGGGTCCAACGTCCTGACTTTC; CDR3: CASSEARGSNVLTF
J: TRBJ2-2; size: many; V: TRBV12-3/TRBV12-4; D: .; DNA: TGTGCCAGCAGTCCCGGGACAAGGTCGAACACCGGGGAGCTGTTTTTT; CDR3: CASSPGTRSNTGELFF
J: TRBJ2-1; size: few; V: TRBV20-1; D: TRBD1; DNA: TGCAGTGCTAGAATGTTGGGACAGGGAGGAGGTGAGCAGTTCTTC; CDR3: CSARMLGQGGGEQFF
J: TRBJ1-6; size: many; V: TRBV20-1; D: .; DNA: TGCAGTGCCCCCTCCTCAGGCAGCTATAATTCACCCCTCCACTTT; CDR3: CSAPSSGSYNSPLHF
J: TRBJ2-7; size: few; V: TRBV12-3/TRBV12-4; D: .; DNA: TGTGCCAGCAGTGGACTGAGCTACTACGAGCAGTACTTC; CDR3: CASSGLSYYEQYF
J: TRBJ1-1; size: many; V: TRBV7-6; D: TRBD1; DNA: TGTGCCAGCAGCCCAGGACAGGGGAACACTGAAGCTTTCTTT; CDR3: CASSPGQGNTEAFF
J: TRBJ1-1; size: once; V: TRBV5-1; D: .; DNA: TGCGCCAGCAGCTTGGCCGGTGAAGCTTTCTTT; CDR3: CASSLAGEAFF
J: TRBJ2-4; size: many; V: TRBV10-3; D: .; DNA: TGTGCCATCGCCTCCCCGGGGCTGGACATTCAGTACTTC; CDR3: CAIASPGLDIQYF
J: TRBJ1-1; size: few; V: TRBV5-1; D: .; DNA: TGCGCCAGCAGCCCTCTCGAGGGGGGCTCGAGAACTGAAGCTTTCTTT; CDR3: CASSPLEGGSRTEAFF
J: TRBJ1-2; size: once; V: TRBV2; D: TRBD1; DNA: TGTGCCACCGAACAAAGGGGGCGGATGTATGGCTACACCTTC; CDR3: CATEQRGRMYGYTF
J: TRBJ1-1; size: .; V: TRBV5-1; D: .; DNA: TGCGCCAGCGGAGCGGGTGGGGGCCGTACTGAAGCTTTCTTT; CDR3: CASGAGGGRTEAFF